This record covers a single T cell receptor (beta chain). Only in-frame clones appear in the TCRdb table, and some are missing; sequencing was by immunoSEQ multiplex PCR. This sample has tens of thousands of clones, with roughly 92% found just once. Trimming stripped 1 base from V and 5 bases from J, with 11 bases between. Germline V gene lookup returns CDR1 SGHTA and CDR2 FQGTGA. The CDR3 is 14 amino acids. The source of the sample is a study of T cell changes during pregnancy in multiple sclerosis. This TCR derives from a female donor in good health, enrolled as a control in a pregnancy study. The sequences come from CD4+ T cells from peripheral blood mononuclear cells, collected in the second trimester of pregnancy. This sequence joins TRBV7-3 and TRBJ1-1, with D possibly being TRBD1 (5 bases). CDR3 sequence reads: CASSLRGGETEAFF. As DNA, the CDR3 is TGTGCCAGCAGCTTAAGGGGAGGGGAGACTGAAGCTTTCTTT.